This TCR beta chain was retrieved from a study of blood T cells in healthy people across ages. Study-level results: Whereas aged donors had fewer naive CD4+ cells, long-lived donors had more of them and higher diversity.

This clonotype has only a few counts. What it binds is not known. With a J-beta primer mix and a sample-barcoded 5' primer, a second PCR ran roughly 6 to 11 cycles. TCRdb re-called the 5' RACE reads through MiXCR, storing one row per CDR3 protein. The sample lists roughly 730,000 distinct CDR3 sequences; approximately 53% were seen once. Germline assignment: CDR1 SGHRS and CDR2 YFSETQ. The CDR3 consists of 14 residues. The V gene lost 4 bases and the J gene lost 4 bases, with 12 bases spanning the gap. The sequenced sample was blood. The sequence was obtained from a middle-aged man in good health. The chain is built from TRBV5-1 and TRBJ1-5; TRBD1 might be the D (5 bases). The CDR3 DNA sequence: TGCGCCAGCAGCCTTCGTGGGGGGAATCAGCCCCAGCATTTT. Protein: CASSLRGGNQPQHF.